A selection of T cell receptor beta chains follows, all from one sample in a study of blood T cell repertoires in COVID-19. The table came from immunoSEQ multiplex PCR; TCRdb's copy has only in-frame clones and leaves some out. The sample holds some 72,000 clones, 80% to 90% seen once. Sequencing was carried out using peripheral blood. The receptors stem from a man in his sixties with acute or convalescent COVID-19. Each CDR3 is given with its conserved first and last residue. The order of the fields is CDR3 length, V gene, CDR3 protein.

14 TRBV5-1 CASSLQDRVDEAFF
15 TRBV2 CASSELGGLNEKLFF
13 TRBV19 CATRTSGMGTQYF
15 TRBV27 CASSYLAGSTDTQYF
16 TRBV5-6 CASSLYGWGRNYGYTF
16 TRBV2 CASSEIGTGITGELFF
15 TRBV9 CASSGDRGIDEKLFF
15 TRBV19 CASSTLAGGSDTQYF
13 TRBV5-1 CASSSFSGNTIYF
14 TRBV6-5 CASSPGQGARGYTF
13 TRBV6-1 CASSEKGGTGLFF
16 TRBV28 CASSLSGTGARQPQHF
17 TRBV11-3 CASSLDWTSGRTNEQFF
12 TRBV6-5 CASSRTVGVQYF
16 TRBV5-8 CASSLGSDRVLDEQYF
14 TRBV24-1 CATSDTSMNTEAFF
13 TRBV12-3/TRBV12-4 CASSWTGKETQYF
12 TRBV6-5 CASKIAGTEQYF
15 TRBV18 CASSPAGTYWTEAFF
14 TRBV27 CASSSGTGGFGYTF
12 TRBV10-1 CASSDGVYEQFF
15 TRBV27 CASSLAGVRRETQYF
12 TRBV12-3/TRBV12-4 CASSFGGYEQFF
18 TRBV25-1 CASSECPREASPYNEQFF
16 TRBV2 CASSDPSLAGYRGYTF
15 TRBV6-5 CASRPGQTSTDTQYF
12 TRBV6-6 CAISRQGYGYTF
14 TRBV13 CASSLTGGADGYTF
14 TRBV28 CASRASGGAYEQYF
13 TRBV5-4 CASRSRGTDTQYF